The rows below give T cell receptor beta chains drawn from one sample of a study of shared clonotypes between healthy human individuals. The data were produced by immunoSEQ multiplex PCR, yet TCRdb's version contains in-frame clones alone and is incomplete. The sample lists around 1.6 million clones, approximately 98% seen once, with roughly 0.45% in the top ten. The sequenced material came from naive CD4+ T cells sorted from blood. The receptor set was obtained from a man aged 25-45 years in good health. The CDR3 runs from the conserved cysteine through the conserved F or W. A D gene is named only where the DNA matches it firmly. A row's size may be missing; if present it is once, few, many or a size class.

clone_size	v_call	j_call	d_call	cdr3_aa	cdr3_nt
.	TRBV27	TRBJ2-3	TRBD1	CASSYRWDRSQMTQYF	TGTGCCAGCAGTTATAGGTGGGACAGATCACAGATGACGCAGTATTTT
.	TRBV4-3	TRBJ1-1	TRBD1	CASSLMTGGGTEAFF	TGCGCCAGCAGCCTGATGACAGGGGGCGGCACTGAAGCTTTCTTT
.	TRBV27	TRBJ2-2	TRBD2	CASIGTSGSTGELFF	TGTGCCAGCATTGGGACTAGCGGGTCCACCGGGGAGCTGTTTTTT
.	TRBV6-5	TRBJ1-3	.	CASSYLGRSGNTIYF	TGTGCCAGCAGTTACTTGGGGAGGTCTGGAAACACCATATATTTT
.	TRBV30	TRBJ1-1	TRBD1	CASRRLGQGYTEAFF	TGTGCCTCCCGAAGGCTCGGACAGGGGTACACTGAAGCTTTCTTT
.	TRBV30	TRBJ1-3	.	CAWSSSSGNTIYF	TGTGCCTGGAGTTCTAGCTCTGGAAACACCATATATTTT
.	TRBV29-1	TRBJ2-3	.	CSAPGGGWDTQYF	TGCAGCGCACCCGGTGGGGGCTGGGATACGCAGTATTTT
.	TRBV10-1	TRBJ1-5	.	CASSAGTQPQHF	TGCGCCAGCAGCGCAGGGACTCAGCCCCAGCATTTT
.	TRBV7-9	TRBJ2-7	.	CASSLVVGVRNWYEQYF	TGTGCCAGCAGCTTAGTGGTAGGGGTGAGGAATTGGTACGAGCAGTACTTC
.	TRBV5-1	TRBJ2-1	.	CASSFAGTRGLNEQFF	TGCGCCAGCAGCTTTGCCGGGACGCGGGGCCTCAATGAGCAGTTCTTC
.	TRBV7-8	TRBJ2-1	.	CASRETAGTNGNEQFF	TGTGCCAGCAGAGAAACCGCCGGGACAAATGGGAATGAGCAGTTCTTC
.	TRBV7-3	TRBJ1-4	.	CASSLGQGGSSEKLFF	TGTGCCAGCAGCTTAGGGCAGGGAGGGAGTAGCGAAAAACTGTTTTTT
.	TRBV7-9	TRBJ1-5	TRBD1	CASSEGGGGNQPQHF	TGTGCCAGCAGCGAAGGGGGCGGTGGGAATCAGCCCCAGCATTTT
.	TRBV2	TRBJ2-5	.	CASSDKQETQYF	TGTGCCAGCAGTGACAAGCAAGAGACCCAGTACTTC
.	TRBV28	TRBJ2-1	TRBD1	CASSLQGSSYNEQFF	TGTGCCAGCAGCCTACAGGGGAGCTCCTACAATGAGCAGTTCTTC
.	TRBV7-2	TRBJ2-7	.	CASKNRGYEQYF	TGTGCCAGCAAAAACCGGGGGTACGAGCAGTACTTC
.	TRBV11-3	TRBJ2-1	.	CASTSGGLQFF	TGTGCCAGCACCTCTGGCGGTTTGCAGTTCTTC
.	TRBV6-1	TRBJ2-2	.	CASSVIRTGELFF	TGTGCCAGCAGTGTGATCCGCACCGGGGAGCTGTTTTTT
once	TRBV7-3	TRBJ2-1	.	CASSLRHSDEQFF	TGTGCCAGCAGCTTAAGGCACTCCGATGAGCAGTTCTTC
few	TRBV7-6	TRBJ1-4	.	CASSSNNEKLFF	TGTGCCAGCAGCTCCAATAATGAAAAACTGTTTTTT
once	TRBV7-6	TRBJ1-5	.	CASSLDAGTQPQHF	TGTGCCAGCAGCTTAGACGCGGGGACTCAGCCCCAGCATTTT
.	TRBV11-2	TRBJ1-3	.	CASSLIPGNTIYF	TGTGCCAGCAGCCTAATTCCTGGAAACACCATATATTTT
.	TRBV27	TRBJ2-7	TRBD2	CASSLAGGLSEQYF	TGTGCCAGCAGTTTGGCGGGAGGCCTCTCCGAGCAGTACTTC
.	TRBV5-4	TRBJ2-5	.	CASSPGNQETQYF	TGTGCCAGCAGCCCCGGGAATCAAGAGACCCAGTACTTC
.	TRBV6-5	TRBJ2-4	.	CASRLDSIQYF	TGTGCCTCCAGACTAGATTCGATTCAGTACTTC
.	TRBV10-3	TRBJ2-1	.	CAISDRDNEQFF	TGTGCCATCAGTGACAGAGACAATGAGCAGTTCTTC
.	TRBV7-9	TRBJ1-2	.	CASSFGSMRESGYTF	TGTGCCAGCAGCTTTGGGTCGATGAGGGAGTCGGGCTACACCTTC
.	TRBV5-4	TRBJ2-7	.	CASSLGSGTYEQYF	TGTGCCAGCAGCTTAGGGTCTGGAACCTACGAGCAGTACTTC
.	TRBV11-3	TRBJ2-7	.	CASSLSGGNEQYF	TGTGCCAGCAGCCTCTCAGGAGGGAACGAGCAGTACTTC
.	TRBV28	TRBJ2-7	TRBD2	CASSSTGTSGNYF	TGTGCCAGCAGTTCAACAGGGACTAGCGGGAACTACTTC
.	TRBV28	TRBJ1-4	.	CASTGTRNEKLFF	TGTGCCAGTACAGGGACAAGAAATGAAAAACTGTTTTTT
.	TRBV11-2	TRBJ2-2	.	CASRQGSGTGELFF	TGTGCCAGCAGGCAGGGTAGCGGCACCGGGGAGCTGTTTTTT
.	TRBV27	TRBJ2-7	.	CASSLSTDRTWPYEQYF	TGTGCCAGCAGTTTGTCGACAGACCGGACCTGGCCCTACGAGCAGTACTTC
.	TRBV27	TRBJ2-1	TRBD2	CASSPRLSGILQFF	TGTGCCAGCAGTCCTCGGCTTAGCGGGATTTTACAGTTCTTC
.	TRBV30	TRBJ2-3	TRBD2	CAWRAGGRTDTQYF	TGTGCCTGGAGAGCGGGAGGGCGCACAGATACGCAGTATTTT
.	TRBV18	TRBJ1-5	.	CASSPLGGPTNQPQHF	TGTGCCAGCTCACCACTGGGCGGACCGACTAATCAGCCCCAGCATTTT
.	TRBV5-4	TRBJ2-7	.	CASSLDYEQYF	TGTGCCAGCAGCTTAGACTACGAGCAGTACTTC
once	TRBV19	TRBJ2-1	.	CASVGMGHEQFF	TGTGCCAGTGTCGGTATGGGGCATGAGCAGTTCTTC
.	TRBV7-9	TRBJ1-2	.	CASSSQVALGCGYTF	TGTGCCAGCAGCTCACAGGTGGCGCTTGGCTGTGGCTACACCTTC
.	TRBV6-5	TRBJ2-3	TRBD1	CASGRTGTSTDTQYF	TGTGCCAGCGGGCGGACAGGGACGAGCACAGATACGCAGTATTTT